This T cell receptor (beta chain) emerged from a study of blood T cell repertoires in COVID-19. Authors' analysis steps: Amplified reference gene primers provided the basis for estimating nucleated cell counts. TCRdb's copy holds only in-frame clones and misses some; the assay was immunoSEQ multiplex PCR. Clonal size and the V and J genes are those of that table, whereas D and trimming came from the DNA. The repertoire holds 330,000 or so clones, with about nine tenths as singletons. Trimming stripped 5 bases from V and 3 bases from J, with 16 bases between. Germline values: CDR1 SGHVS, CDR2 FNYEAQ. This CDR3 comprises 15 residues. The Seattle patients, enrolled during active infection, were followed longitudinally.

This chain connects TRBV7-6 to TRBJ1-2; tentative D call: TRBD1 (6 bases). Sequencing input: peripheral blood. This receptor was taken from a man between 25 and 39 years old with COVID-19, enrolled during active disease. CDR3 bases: TGTGCCAGCAGCCTGAGGGGGGGAGACGACTATGGCTACACCTTC. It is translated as CASSLRGGDDYGYTF. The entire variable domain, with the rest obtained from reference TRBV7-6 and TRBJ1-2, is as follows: GAGVSQSPRYKVTKRGQDVALRCDPISGHVSLYWYRQALGQGPEFLTYFNYEAQQDKSGLPNDRFSAERPEGSISTLTIQRTEQRDSAMYRCASSLRGGDDYGYTFGSGTRLTVV.